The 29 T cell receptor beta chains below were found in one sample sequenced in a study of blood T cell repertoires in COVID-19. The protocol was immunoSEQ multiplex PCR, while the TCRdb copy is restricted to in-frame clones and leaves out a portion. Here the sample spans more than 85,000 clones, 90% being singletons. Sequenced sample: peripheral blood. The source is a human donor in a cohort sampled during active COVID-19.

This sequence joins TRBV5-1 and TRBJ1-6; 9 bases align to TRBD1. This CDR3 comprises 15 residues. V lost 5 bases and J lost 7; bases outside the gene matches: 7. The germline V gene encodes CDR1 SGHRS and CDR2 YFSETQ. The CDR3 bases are TGCGCCAGCAGACCAACCGGGACAGGGAATTCACCCCTCCACTTT. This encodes CASRPTGTGNSPLHF.

CDR3 loop: CASSINRGFVQPQHF. In DNA, the CDR3 is TGTGCCAGTAGTATAAACAGGGGGTTTGTTCAGCCCCAGCATTTT. J is TRBJ1-5 and V is TRBV19, with TRBD1 identical over 8 bases. V lost 2 bases, J lost 6 bases, and 6 bases stayed unmatched. CDR1 is LNHDA, CDR2 SQIVND, per germline (reference sequence). The CDR3 contains 15 residues.

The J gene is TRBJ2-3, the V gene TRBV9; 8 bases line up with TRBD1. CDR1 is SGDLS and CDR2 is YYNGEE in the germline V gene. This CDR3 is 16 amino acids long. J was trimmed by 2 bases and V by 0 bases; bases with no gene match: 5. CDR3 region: CASSVVAGGPTDTQYF. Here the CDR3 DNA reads TGTGCCAGCAGCGTAGTAGCAGGGGGCCCCACAGATACGCAGTATTTT.

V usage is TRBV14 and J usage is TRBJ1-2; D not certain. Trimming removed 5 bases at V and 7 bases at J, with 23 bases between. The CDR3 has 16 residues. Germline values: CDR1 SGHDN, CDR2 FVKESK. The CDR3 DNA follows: TGTGCCAGCAGCTCTCCTGCCGGAGCCTCCTTGTCTGGCTACACCTTC. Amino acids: CASSSPAGASLSGYTF. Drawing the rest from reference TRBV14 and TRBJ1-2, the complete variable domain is EAGVTQFPSHSVIEKGQTVTLRCDPISGHDNLYWYRRVMGKEIKFLLHFVKESKQDESGMPNNRFLAERTGGTYSTLKVQPAELEDSGVYFCASSSPAGASLSGYTFGSGTRLTVV.

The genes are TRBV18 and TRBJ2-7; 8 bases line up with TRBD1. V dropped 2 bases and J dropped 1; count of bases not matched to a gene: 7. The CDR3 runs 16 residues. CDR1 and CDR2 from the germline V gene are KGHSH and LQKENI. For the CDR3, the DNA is TGTGCCAGCTCACCATCAACAGGGGGTTTATCCTACGAGCAGTACTTC. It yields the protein CASSPSTGGLSYEQYF.

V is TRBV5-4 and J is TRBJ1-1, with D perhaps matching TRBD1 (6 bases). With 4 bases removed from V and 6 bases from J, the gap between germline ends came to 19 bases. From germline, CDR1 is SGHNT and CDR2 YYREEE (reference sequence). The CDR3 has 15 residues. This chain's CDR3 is CASSHTGGGPSEAFF. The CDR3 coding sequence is TGTGCCAGCAGCCATACGGGGGGGGGCCCGTCTGAAGCTTTCTTT.

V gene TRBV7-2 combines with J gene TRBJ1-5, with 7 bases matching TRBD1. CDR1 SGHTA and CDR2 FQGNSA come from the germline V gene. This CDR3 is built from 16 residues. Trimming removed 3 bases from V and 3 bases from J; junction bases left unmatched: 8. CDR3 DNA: TGTGCCAGCAGCTTTGACAGGGCACGGACCAATCAGCCCCAGCATTTT. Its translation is CASSFDRARTNQPQHF.

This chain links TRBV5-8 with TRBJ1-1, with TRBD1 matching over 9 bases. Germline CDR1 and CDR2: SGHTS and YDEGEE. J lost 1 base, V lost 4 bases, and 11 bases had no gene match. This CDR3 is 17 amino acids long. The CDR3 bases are TGTGCCAGCAGCAGTCCGGGACAGGGTTTATCGAACACTGAAGCTTTCTTT. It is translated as CASSSPGQGLSNTEAFF.

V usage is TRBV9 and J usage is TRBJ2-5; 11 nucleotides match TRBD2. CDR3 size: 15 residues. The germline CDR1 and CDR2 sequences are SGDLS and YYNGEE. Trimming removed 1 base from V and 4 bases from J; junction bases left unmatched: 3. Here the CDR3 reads CASSVRGTSGETQYF. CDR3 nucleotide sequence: TGTGCCAGCAGCGTAAGGGGGACTAGCGGAGAGACCCAGTACTTC.

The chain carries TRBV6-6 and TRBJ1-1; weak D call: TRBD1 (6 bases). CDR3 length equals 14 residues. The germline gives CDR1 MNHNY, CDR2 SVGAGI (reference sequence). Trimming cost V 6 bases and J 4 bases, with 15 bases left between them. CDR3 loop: CASRGGGRSTEAFF. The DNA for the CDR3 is TGTGCCAGCAGGGGAGGGGGGAGGAGCACTGAAGCTTTCTTT.

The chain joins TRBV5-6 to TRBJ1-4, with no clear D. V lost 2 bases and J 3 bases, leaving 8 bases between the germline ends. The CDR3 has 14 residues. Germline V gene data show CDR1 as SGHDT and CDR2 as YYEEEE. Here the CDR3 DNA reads TGTGCCAGCAGCTTCCGGGGAGCTAATGAAAAACTGTTTTTT. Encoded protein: CASSFRGANEKLFF.

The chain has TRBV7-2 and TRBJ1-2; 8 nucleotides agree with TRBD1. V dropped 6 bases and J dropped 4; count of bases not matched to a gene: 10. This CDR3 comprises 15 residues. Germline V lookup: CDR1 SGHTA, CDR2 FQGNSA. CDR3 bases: TGTGCCAGCAGTTACCGAACGACAGGGGCCTATGGCTACACCTTC. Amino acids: CASSYRTTGAYGYTF.

Here the CDR3 DNA reads TGTGCCAGCAGTGAAGAACTAGCGGGCCCAGATACGCAGTATTTT. This translates into CASSEELAGPDTQYF. The chain employs TRBV6-1 and TRBJ2-3; the match to TRBD2 covers 9 bases. From germline, CDR1 is MNHNS and CDR2 SASEGT. The CDR3 runs 15 residues. Trimming took 1 base from V and 4 from J; bases not matched to a gene: 3.

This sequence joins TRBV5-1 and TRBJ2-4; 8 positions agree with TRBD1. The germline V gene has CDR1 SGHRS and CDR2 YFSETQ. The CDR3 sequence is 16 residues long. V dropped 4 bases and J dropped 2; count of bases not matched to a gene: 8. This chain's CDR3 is CASSPRQGSTKNIQYF. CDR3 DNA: TGCGCCAGCAGCCCCAGACAGGGGTCAACCAAAAACATTCAGTACTTC.

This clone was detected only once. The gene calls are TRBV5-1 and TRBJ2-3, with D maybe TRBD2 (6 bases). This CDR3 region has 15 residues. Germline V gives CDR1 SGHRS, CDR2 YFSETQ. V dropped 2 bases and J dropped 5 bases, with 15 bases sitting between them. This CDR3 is CASSFGSGGEDTQYF. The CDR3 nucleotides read TGCGCCAGCAGCTTCGGGAGCGGAGGGGAAGATACGCAGTATTTT.

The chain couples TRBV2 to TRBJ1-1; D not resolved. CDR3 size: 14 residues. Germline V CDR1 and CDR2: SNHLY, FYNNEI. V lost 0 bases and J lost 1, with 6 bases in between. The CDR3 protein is CASSEALGNTEAFF. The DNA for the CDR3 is TGTGCCAGCAGTGAAGCGCTAGGGAACACTGAAGCTTTCTTT.

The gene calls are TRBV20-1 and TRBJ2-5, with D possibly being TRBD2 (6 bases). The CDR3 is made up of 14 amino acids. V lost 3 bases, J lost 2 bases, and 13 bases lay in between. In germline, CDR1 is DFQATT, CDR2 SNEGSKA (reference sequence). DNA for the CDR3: TGCAGTGCTAGTTTCCTAGCGACACAAGAGACCCAGTACTTC. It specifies CSASFLATQETQYF.

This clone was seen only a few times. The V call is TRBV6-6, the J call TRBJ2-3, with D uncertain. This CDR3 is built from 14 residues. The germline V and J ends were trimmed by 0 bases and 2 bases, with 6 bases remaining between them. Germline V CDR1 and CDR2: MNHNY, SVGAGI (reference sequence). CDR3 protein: CASSYSTFTDTQYF. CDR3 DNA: TGTGCCAGCAGTTACTCGACTTTCACAGATACGCAGTATTTT.

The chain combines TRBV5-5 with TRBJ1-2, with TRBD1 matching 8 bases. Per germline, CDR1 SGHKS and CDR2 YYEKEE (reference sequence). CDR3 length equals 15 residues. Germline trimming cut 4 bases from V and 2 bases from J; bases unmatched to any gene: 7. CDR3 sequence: CASSRPGQVNYGYTF. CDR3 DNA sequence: TGTGCCAGCAGCCGGCCGGGACAGGTCAACTATGGCTACACCTTC. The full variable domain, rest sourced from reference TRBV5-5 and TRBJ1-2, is DAGVTQSPTHLIKTRGQQVTLRCSPISGHKSVSWYQQVLGQGPQFIFQYYEKEERGRGNFPDRFSARQFPNYSSELNVNALLLGDSALYLCASSRPGQVNYGYTFGSGTRLTVV.

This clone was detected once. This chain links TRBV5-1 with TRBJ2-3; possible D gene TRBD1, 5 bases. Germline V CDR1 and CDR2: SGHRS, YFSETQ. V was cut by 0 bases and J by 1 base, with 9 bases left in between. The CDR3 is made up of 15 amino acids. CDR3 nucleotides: TGCGCCAGCAGCTTGGTTGACAGCGGCACAGATACGCAGTATTTT. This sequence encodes CASSLVDSGTDTQYF.

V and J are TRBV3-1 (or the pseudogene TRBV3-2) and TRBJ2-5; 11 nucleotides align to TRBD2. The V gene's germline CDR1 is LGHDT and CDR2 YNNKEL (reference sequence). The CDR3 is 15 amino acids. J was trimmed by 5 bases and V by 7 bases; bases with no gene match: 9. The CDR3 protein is CASTFLTSGTETQYF. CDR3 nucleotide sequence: TGTGCCAGCACCTTTCTGACTAGCGGGACGGAGACCCAGTACTTC.

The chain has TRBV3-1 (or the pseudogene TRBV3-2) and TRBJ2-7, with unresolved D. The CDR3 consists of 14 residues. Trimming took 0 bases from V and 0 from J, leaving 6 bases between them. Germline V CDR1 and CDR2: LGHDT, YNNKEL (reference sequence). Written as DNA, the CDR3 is TGTGCCAGCAGCCAAGAAATCCACTCCTACGAGCAGTACTTC. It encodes CASSQEIHSYEQYF.

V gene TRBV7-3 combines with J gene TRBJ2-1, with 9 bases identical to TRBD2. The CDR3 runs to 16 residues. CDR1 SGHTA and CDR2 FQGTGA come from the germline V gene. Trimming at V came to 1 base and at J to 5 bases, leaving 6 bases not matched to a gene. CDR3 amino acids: CASSLNPSGTNNEQFF. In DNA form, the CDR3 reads TGTGCCAGCAGCTTAAATCCTAGCGGGACTAACAATGAGCAGTTCTTC.

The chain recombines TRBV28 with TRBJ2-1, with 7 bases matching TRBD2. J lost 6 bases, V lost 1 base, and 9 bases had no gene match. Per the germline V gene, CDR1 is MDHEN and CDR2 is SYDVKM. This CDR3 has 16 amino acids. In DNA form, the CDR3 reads TGTGCCAGCAGTTTATCATTCGGGCGGGAGAGCAATGAGCAGTTCTTC. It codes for CASSLSFGRESNEQFF.

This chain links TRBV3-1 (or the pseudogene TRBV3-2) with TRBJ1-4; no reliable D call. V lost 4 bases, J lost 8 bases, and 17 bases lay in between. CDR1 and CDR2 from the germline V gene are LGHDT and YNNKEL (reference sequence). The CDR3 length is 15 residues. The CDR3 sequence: CASSLRRVREEKLFF. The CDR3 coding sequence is TGTGCCAGCAGCCTCCGTAGGGTCCGGGAAGAAAAACTGTTTTTT.

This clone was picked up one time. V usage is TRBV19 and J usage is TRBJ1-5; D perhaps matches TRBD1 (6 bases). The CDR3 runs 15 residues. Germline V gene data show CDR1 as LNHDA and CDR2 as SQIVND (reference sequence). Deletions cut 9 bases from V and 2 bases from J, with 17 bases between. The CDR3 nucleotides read TGTGCCAGCCGAAACAGGGATTCGGGCAATCAGCCCCAGCATTTT. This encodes CASRNRDSGNQPQHF.

CDR3 sequence: CASTRAGGRGTGELFF. In nucleotides, the CDR3 is TGTGCCAGCACCCGAGCGGGGGGGCGAGGCACCGGGGAGCTGTTTTTT. V usage is TRBV5-4 and J usage is TRBJ2-2; 10 bases line up with TRBD2. The ends lost 6 bases at V and 4 bases at J; junction bases unmatched: 9. This CDR3 spans 16 amino acids. Per germline, CDR1 SGHNT and CDR2 YYREEE (reference sequence). The full variable domain, rest sourced from reference TRBV5-4 and TRBJ2-2, is ETGVTQSPTHLIKTRGQQVTLRCSSQSGHNTVSWYQQALGQGPQFIFQYYREEENGRGNFPPRFSGLQFPNYSSELNVNALELDDSALYLCASTRAGGRGTGELFFGEGSRLTVL.

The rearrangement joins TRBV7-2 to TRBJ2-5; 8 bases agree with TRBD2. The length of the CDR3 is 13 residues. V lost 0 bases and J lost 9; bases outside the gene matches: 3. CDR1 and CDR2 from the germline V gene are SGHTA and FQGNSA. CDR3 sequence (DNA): TGTGCCAGCAGCTTAGCGCCGGGAGGGGCCCAGTACTTC. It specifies CASSLAPGGAQYF.

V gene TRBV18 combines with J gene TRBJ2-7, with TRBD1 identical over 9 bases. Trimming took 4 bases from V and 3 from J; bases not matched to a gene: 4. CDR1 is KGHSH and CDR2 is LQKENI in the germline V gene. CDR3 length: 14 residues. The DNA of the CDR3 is TGTGCCAGCTCACTCGGGACAGGGTACTACGAGCAGTACTTC. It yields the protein CASSLGTGYYEQYF.